Sequencing of this TCR beta chain was carried out in a study of cytomegalovirus exposure and HLA in healthy donors. The germline CDR1 and CDR2 sequences are SGHNT and YENEEA. The CDR3 loop spans 15 amino acids. With 3 bases clipped from V and 4 bases from J, the junction kept 7 bases outside the gene matches. This PCR relied on a set of 60 Vbeta primers and 13 Jbeta primers. The method was immunoSEQ multiplex PCR; TCRdb's version includes in-frame clones alone and lacks a portion of them. This repertoire shows about 89,000 clones, roughly 85% found once; its top ten account for nearly 7.5%. Sequenced input: PBMCs. The TCR was taken from a man aged 35 to 55 in good health and CMV-seropositive. The chain links TRBV11-3 to TRBJ1-2, with TRBD1 identical over 8 bases. The CDR3 DNA reads as TGTGCCAGCAGCTTTTCGGACAGGGCTCTCTATGGCTACACCTTC. It encodes CASSFSDRALYGYTF.